This T cell receptor beta chain appears in the sequencing data of a study of patients and donors after allogeneic stem cell transplantation. Trimming cost V 1 base and J 6 bases, with 10 bases left between them. The CDR3 sequence is 13 residues long. Per germline, CDR1 SGHDT and CDR2 YYEEEE. From the RT-PCR reads, TCRdb called clonotypes with MiXCR, one entry per CDR3 protein. This sample yields around 150,000 distinct CDR3 sequences, of which about 29% are seen a single time; approximately 3% belongs to the top ten. This clonotype showed up many times. The TCR originated in a human donor who was either an allogeneic HSCT recipient or a stem cell or donor lymphocyte infusion donor (not recorded which). It is not recorded whose cells these are; they may come from a transplant donor. The chain recombines TRBV5-6 with TRBJ1-1; D is ambiguous. The sample comprised blood, either unsorted or a sorted T cell fraction (not recorded which). The DNA of the CDR3 is TGTGCCAGCAGCTTGCTAGGCGGGGCTGAAGCTTTCTTT. This translates into CASSLLGGAEAFF.